The present entry profiles one T cell receptor (beta chain) with its context. The CDR3 has 15 amino acids. The germline V and J ends were trimmed by 0 bases and 4 bases, with 15 bases remaining between them. Germline CDR1 is DFQATT and CDR2 is SNEGSKA (reference sequence). This record belongs to a study of T cells in Graves' hyperthyroidism and ophthalmopathy. RNA transcripts yielded amplified TCR beta CDR3 regions. The HTBI primer set drove a first-round RT-PCR of the TCR CDR3. TCRdb ran MiXCR on the multiplex PCR reads and lists one entry per CDR3 protein. The data contain roughly 650,000 distinct CDR3 sequences, approximately 16% of them seen just once; the ten biggest clones take up roughly 3%.

The TCR originated in a woman aged 40 to 55 with Graves' ophthalmopathy. Sequencing was performed on blood. The chain recombines TRBV20-1 with TRBJ1-1, with D unclear. CDR3 sequence: CSARDLELSSTEAFF. The CDR3 bases are TGCAGTGCTAGAGATTTGGAACTAAGTAGCACTGAAGCTTTCTTT.